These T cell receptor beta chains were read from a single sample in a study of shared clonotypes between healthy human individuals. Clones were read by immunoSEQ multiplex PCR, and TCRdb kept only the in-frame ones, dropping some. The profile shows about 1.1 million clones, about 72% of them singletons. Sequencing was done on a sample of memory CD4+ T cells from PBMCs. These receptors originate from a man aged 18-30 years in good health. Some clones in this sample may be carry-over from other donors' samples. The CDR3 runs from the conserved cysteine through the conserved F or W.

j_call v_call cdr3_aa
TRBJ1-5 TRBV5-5 CASSSADRAVQPQHF
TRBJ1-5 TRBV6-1 CASSIQGAQQPQHF
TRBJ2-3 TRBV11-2 CASRKGQGVTDTQYF
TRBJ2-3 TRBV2 CASRPTGWDTQYF
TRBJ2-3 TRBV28 CASSPNTDTQYF
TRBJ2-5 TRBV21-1 CASSPAGQGARETQYF
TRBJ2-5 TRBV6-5 CASRFTGQGPLDF
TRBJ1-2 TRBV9 CASSVGWGQGGYTF
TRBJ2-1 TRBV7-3 CASSPDAGSYNEQFF
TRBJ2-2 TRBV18 CASSPPPGGPNTGELFF